Following are 3 T cell receptor beta chains from one sample sequenced in a study of blood T cell repertoires in COVID-19. Profiling relied on immunoSEQ multiplex PCR, and the TCRdb table lists in-frame clones only, not all of them. In the table there are some 330,000 clones, less than 90% of which are singletons. Sequencing input: PBMCs or T cells enriched from blood (not recorded which). The receptors here all came from a woman aged 50 to 60 who had recovered from COVID-19.

The chain joins TRBV10-3 to TRBJ1-4; TRBD1 agrees at 8 bases. The germline V gene has CDR1 ENHRY and CDR2 SYGVKD. V was pared by 5 bases and J by 3 bases, with 5 bases of the junction left unmatched. The CDR3 loop spans 15 amino acids. CDR3 sequence: CAISPSGGSNEKLFF. The CDR3, as DNA: TGTGCCATCAGTCCCTCAGGGGGCTCTAATGAAAAACTGTTTTTT.

This clone showed up just once. This rearrangement joins TRBV27 to TRBJ1-4; 8 nucleotides align to TRBD1. The J segment lost 3 bases and the V segment lost 6 bases, leaving 3 bases of the junction unmatched. The CDR3 spans 14 residues. Germline loops: CDR1 MNHEY, CDR2 SMNVEV (reference sequence). This CDR3 is CASSRQGPNEKLFF. The CDR3 coding sequence is TGTGCCAGCAGCCGACAGGGGCCTAATGAAAAACTGTTTTTT.

The rearrangement uses TRBV12-3 or TRBV12-4 and TRBJ1-3; D gene unclear. The CDR3 runs 13 residues. Trimming took 7 bases from V and 0 from J, leaving 7 bases between them. CDR3: CASMSLSGNTIYF. CDR3 DNA sequence: TGTGCCAGCATGTCCCTCTCTGGAAACACCATATATTTT.